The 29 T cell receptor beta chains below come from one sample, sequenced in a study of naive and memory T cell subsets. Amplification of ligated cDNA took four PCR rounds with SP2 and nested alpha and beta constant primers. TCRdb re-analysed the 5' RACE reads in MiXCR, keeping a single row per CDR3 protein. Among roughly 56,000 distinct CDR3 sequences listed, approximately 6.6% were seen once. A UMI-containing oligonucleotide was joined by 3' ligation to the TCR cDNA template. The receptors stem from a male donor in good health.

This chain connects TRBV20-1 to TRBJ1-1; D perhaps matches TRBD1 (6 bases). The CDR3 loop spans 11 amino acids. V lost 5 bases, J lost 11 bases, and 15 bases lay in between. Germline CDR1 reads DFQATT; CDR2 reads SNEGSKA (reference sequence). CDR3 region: CSAAEQGSAFF. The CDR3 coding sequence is TGCAGTGCTGCGGAACAGGGAAGTGCTTTCTTT.

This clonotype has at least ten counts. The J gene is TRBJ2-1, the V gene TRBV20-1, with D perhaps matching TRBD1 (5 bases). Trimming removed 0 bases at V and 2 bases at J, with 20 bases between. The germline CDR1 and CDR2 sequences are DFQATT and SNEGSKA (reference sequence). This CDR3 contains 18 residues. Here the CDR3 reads CSARDDEFDSSTYNEQFF. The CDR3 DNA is TGCAGTGCTAGAGATGACGAATTTGACAGTTCTACCTACAATGAGCAGTTCTTC.

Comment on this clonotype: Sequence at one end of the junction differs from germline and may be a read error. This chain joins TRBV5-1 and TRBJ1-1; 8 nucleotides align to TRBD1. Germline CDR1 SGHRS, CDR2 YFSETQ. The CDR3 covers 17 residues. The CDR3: CARSLEDRAFLNTEAFF. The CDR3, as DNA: TGCGCCAGAAGCTTGGAGGACAGGGCCTTCTTGAACACTGAAGCTTTCTTT.

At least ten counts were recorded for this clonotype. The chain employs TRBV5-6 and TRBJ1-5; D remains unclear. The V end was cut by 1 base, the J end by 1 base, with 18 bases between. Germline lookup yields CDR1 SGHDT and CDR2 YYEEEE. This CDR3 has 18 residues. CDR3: CASSLKDGRMRSNQPQHF. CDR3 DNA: TGTGCCAGCAGCTTGAAGGACGGCCGAATGAGAAGCAATCAGCCCCAGCATTTT. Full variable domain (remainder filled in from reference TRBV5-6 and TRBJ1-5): DAGVTQSPTHLIKTRGQQVTLRCSPKSGHDTVSWYQQALGQGPQFIFQYYEEEERQRGNFPDRFSGHQFPNYSSELNVNALLLGDSALYLCASSLKDGRMRSNQPQHFGDGTRLSIL.

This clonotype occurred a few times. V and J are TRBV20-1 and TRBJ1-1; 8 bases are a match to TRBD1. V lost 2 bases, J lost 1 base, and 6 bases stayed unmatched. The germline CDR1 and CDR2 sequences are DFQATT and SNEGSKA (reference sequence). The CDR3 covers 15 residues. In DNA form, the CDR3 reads TGCAGTGCTAGAACAACAGGGGGTAGGAACACTGAAGCTTTCTTT. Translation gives CSARTTGGRNTEAFF.

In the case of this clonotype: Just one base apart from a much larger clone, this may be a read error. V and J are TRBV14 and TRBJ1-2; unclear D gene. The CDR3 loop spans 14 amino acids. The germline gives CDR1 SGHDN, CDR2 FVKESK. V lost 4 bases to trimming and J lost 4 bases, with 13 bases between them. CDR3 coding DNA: TGTGCCAGCAGCCTAAGTCGGCGGTCCTATGGCTACACCTTC. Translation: CASSLSRRSYGYTF. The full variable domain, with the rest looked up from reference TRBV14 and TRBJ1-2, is EAGVTQFPSHSVIEKGQTVTLRCDPISGHDNLYWYRRVMGKEIKFLLHFVKESKQDESGMPNNRFLAERTGGTYSTLKVQPAELEDSGVYFCASSLSRRSYGYTFGSGTRLTVV.

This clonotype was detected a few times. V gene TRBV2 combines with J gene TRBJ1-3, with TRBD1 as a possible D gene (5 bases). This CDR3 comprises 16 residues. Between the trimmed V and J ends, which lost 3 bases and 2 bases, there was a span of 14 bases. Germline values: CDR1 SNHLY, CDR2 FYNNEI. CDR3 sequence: CASSEGVGTPGNTIYF. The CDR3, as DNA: TGTGCCAGCAGTGAGGGGGTTGGTACGCCTGGAAACACCATATATTTT. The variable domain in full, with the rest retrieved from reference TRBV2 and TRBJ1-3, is EPEVTQTPSHQVTQMGQEVILRCVPISNHLYFYWYRQILGQKVEFLVSFYNNEISEKSEIFDDQFSVERPDGSNFTLKIRSTKLEDSAMYFCASSEGVGTPGNTIYFGEGSWLTVV.

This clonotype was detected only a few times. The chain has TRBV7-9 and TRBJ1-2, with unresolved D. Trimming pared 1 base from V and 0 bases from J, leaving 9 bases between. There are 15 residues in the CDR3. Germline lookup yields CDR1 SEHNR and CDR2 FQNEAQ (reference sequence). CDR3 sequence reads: CASSLGAGANYGYTF. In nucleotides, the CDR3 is TGTGCCAGCAGCTTAGGGGCGGGAGCTAACTATGGCTACACCTTC.

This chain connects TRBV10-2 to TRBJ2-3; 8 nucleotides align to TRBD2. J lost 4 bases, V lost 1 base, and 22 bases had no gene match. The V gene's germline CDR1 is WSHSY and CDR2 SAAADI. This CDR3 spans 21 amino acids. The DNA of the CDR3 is TGCGCCAGCAGTGAGTGGGCCTTGGGAGCGGGGGAGCCTAACCAACCAGATACGCAGTATTTT. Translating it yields CASSEWALGAGEPNQPDTQYF.

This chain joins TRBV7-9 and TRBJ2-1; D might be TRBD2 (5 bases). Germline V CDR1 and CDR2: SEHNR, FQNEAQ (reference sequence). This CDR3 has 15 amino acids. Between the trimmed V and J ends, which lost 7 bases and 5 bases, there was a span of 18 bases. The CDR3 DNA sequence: TGTGCCAGCAATCCGGCGGCAGCGGCCCACAATGAGCAGTTCTTC. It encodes CASNPAAAAHNEQFF. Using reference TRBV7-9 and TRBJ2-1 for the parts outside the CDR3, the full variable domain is DTGVSQNPRHKITKRGQNVTFRCDPISEHNRLYWYRQTLGQGPEFLTYFQNEAQLEKSRLLSDRFSAERPKGSFSTLEIQRTEQGDSAMYLCASNPAAAAHNEQFFGPGTRLTVL.

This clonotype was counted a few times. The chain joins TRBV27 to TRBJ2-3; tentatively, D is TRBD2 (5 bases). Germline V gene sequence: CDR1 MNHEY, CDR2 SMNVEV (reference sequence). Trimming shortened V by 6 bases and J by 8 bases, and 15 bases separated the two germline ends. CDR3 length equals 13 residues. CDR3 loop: CASRRTPEGTQYF. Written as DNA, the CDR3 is TGTGCCAGCAGGCGAACCCCCGAGGGTACGCAGTATTTT.

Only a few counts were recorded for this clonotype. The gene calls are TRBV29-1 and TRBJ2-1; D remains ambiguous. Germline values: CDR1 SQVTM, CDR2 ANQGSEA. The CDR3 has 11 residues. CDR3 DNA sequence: TGCAGTTCCGGGCAAGGCAATGAGCAGTTCTTC. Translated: CSSGQGNEQFF.

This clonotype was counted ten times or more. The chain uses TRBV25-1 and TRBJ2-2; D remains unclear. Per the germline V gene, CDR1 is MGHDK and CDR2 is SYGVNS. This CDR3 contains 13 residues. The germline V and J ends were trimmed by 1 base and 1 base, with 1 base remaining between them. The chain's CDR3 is CASSELNTGELFF. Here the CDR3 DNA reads TGTGCCAGCAGTGAATTGAACACCGGGGAGCTGTTTTTT.

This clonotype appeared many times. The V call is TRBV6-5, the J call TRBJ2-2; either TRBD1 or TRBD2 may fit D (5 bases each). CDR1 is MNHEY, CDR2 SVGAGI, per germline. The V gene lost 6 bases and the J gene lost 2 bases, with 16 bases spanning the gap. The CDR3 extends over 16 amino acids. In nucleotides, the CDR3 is TGTGCCAGCAGCAAACCCGGGGCTCTAAACACCGGGGAGCTGTTTTTT. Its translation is CASSKPGALNTGELFF.

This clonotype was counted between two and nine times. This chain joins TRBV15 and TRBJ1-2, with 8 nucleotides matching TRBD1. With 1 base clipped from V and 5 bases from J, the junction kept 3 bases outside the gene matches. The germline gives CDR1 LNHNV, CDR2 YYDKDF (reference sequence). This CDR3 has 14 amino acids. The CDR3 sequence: CATSRADRDYGYTF. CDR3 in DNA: TGTGCCACCAGCAGAGCGGACAGGGATTATGGCTACACCTTC.

CDR3 nucleotides: TGTGCCAGCAGCCCCCCGACTAGCGGGGGCAATGAGCAGTTCTTC. Protein product: CASSPPTSGGNEQFF. The rearrangement links TRBV13 to TRBJ2-1, with TRBD2 matching over 12 bases. Per the germline V gene, CDR1 is PRHDT and CDR2 is FYEKMQ (reference sequence). The CDR3 loop spans 15 amino acids. The V segment lost 5 bases and the J segment 6 bases; nucleotides outside the gene matches: 5.

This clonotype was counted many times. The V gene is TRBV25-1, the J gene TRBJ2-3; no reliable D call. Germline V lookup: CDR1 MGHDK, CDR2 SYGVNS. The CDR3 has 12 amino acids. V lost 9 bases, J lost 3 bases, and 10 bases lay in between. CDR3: CASAAWTDTQYF. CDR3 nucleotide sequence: TGTGCCAGTGCTGCGTGGACAGATACGCAGTATTTT.

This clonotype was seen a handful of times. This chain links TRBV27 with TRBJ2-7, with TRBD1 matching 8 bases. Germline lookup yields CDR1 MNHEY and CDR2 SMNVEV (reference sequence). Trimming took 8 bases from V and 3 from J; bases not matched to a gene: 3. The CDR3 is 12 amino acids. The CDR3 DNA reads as TGTGCCAGCGGACAGGGATACTACGAGCAGTACTTC. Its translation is CASGQGYYEQYF.

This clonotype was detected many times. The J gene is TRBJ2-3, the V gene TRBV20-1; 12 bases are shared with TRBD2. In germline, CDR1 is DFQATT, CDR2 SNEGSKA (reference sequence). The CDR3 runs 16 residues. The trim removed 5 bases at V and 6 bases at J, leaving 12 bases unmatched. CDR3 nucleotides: TGCAGTGCTCTCCGGGCTAGCGGGGGGGCCAGCGATACGCAGTATTTT. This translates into CSALRASGGASDTQYF.

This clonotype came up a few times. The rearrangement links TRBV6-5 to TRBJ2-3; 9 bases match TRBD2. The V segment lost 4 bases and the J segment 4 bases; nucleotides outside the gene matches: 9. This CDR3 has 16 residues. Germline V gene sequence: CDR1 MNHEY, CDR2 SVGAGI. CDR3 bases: TGTGCCAGCAGTTCGTCTAGCGGGATCCCGGCAGATACGCAGTATTTT. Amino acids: CASSSSSGIPADTQYF.

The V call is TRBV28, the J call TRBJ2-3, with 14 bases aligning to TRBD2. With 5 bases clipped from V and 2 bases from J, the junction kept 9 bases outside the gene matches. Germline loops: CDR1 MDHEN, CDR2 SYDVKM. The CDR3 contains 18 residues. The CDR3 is CASSGYAGLAGATDTQYF. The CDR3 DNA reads TGTGCCAGCAGTGGATACGCGGGACTAGCGGGAGCCACAGATACGCAGTATTTT. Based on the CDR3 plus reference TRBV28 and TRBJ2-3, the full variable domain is DVKVTQSSRYLVKRTGEKVFLECVQDMDHENMFWYRQDPGLGLRLIYFSYDVKMKEKGDIPEGYSVSREKKERFSLILESASTNQTSMYLCASSGYAGLAGATDTQYFGPGTRLTVL.

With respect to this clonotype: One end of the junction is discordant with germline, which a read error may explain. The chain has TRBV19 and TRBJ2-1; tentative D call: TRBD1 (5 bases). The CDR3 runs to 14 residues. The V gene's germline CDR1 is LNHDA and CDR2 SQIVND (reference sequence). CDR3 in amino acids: CASSLDSLYNEQFF. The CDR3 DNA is TGTGCCAGTAGTTTAGACAGCCTATACAATGAGCAGTTCTTC.

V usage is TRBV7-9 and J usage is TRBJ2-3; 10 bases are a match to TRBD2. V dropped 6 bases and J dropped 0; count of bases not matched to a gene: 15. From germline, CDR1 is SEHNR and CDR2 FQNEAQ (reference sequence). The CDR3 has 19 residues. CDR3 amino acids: CASSGILAGPYPSTDTQYF. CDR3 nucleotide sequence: TGTGCCAGCAGTGGTATACTAGCGGGACCATACCCTAGCACAGATACGCAGTATTTT.

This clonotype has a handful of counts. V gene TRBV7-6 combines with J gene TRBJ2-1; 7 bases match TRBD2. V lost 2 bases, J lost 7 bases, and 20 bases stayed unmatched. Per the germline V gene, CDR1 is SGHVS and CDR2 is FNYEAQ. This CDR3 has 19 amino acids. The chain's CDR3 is CASSLLASGTAGSGNEQFF. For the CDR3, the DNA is TGTGCCAGCAGCTTACTGGCAAGCGGGACTGCCGGATCAGGGAATGAGCAGTTCTTC.

The CDR3 coding sequence is TGTGCCACCAGTGATGCGGGAAACCTCGGGAATGAGCAGTTCTTC. It yields the protein CATSDAGNLGNEQFF. The chain carries TRBV24-1 and TRBJ2-1; a possible D gene is TRBD2 (6 bases). Trimming removed 3 bases at V and 7 bases at J, with 15 bases between. The germline V gene encodes CDR1 KGHDR and CDR2 SFDVKD. CDR3 length equals 15 residues.

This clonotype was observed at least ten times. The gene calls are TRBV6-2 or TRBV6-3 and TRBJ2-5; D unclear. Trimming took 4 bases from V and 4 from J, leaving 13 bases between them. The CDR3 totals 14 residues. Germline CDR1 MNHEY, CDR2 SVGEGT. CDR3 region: CASSSTQPLETQYF. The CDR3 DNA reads TGTGCCAGCAGTTCGACGCAGCCTTTAGAGACCCAGTACTTC.

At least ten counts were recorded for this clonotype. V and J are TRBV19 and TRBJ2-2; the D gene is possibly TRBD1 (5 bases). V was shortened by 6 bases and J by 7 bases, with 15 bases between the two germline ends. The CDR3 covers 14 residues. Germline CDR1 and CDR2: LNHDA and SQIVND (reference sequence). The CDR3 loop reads CASRHLVTGGELFF. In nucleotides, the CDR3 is TGTGCCAGTAGACATCTCGTTACAGGCGGGGAGCTGTTTTTT.

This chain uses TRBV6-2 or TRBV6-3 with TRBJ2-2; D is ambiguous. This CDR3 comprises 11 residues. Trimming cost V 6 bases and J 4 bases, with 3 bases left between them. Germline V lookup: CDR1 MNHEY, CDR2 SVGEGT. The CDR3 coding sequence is TGTGCCAGCAGCTTCACCGGGGAGCTGTTTTTT. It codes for CASSFTGELFF.

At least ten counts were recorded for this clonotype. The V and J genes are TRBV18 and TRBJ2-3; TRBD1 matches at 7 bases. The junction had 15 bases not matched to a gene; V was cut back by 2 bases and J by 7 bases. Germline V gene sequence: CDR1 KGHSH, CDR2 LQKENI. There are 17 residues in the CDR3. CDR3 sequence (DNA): TGTGCCAGCTCACCATTAAGAGGGACAGTGTCACAGAATACGCAGTATTTT. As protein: CASSPLRGTVSQNTQYF. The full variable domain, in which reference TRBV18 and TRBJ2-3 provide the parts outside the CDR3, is NAGVMQNPRHLVRRRGQEARLRCSPMKGHSHVYWYRQLPEEGLKFMVYLQKENIIDESGMPKERFSAEFPKEGPSILRIQQVVRGDSAAYFCASSPLRGTVSQNTQYFGPGTRLTVL.